This passage covers 32 T cell receptor beta chains from one sample sequenced in a study of cytomegalovirus exposure and HLA in healthy donors. It was with 60 Vbeta and 13 Jbeta primers that the PCR ran. Some clones are missing from TCRdb's copy, which holds only in-frame ones; the method was immunoSEQ multiplex PCR. The sample yields 160,000 or so clones, roughly 80% seen once. Sequencing was done on a sample of PBMCs. These receptors all stem from a man aged 30-40 years in good health and CMV-seronegative.

At least ten counts were recorded for this clone. The chain combines TRBV6-6 with TRBJ1-6; D is unclear. Germline CDR1 and CDR2: MNHNY and SVGAGI (reference sequence). Trimming took 0 bases from V and 9 from J, leaving 12 bases between them. The CDR3 has 15 residues. The CDR3 here is CASSYSIGEASPLHF. CDR3 nucleotide sequence: TGTGCCAGCAGTTACTCAATCGGGGAGGCTTCACCCCTCCACTTT.

The sample holds one count of this clone. V gene TRBV5-8 combines with J gene TRBJ1-5, with D unresolved. CDR3 size: 19 residues. Trimming removed 4 bases at V and 0 bases at J, with 23 bases between. Germline V lookup: CDR1 SGHTS, CDR2 YDEGEE. In DNA, the CDR3 is TGTGCCAGCAGCGGGGTGGGGAGGCGAAACGGTTATAGCAATCAGCCCCAGCATTTT. Its protein is CASSGVGRRNGYSNQPQHF.

This clone has just a few counts. V is TRBV28 and J is TRBJ1-4; 11 nucleotides agree with TRBD1. V gave up 4 bases and J gave up 7 bases; unmatched junction bases: 5. Germline V gene sequence: CDR1 MDHEN, CDR2 SYDVKM. The CDR3 is made up of 15 amino acids. Here the CDR3 reads CASSSWGTGGEKLFF. The CDR3 DNA reads as TGTGCCAGCAGTTCTTGGGGGACAGGGGGTGAAAAACTGTTTTTT. Drawing the rest from reference TRBV28 and TRBJ1-4, the complete variable domain is DVKVTQSSRYLVKRTGEKVFLECVQDMDHENMFWYRQDPGLGLRLIYFSYDVKMKEKGDIPEGYSVSREKKERFSLILESASTNQTSMYLCASSSWGTGGEKLFFGSGTQLSVL.

The chain has TRBV6-6 and TRBJ1-4, with TRBD1 matching 8 bases. This CDR3 region has 15 residues. The germline CDR1 and CDR2 sequences are MNHNY and SVGAGI (reference sequence). Trimming cost V 8 bases and J 8 bases; bases outside gene matches: 13. The CDR3 sequence is CASQGLGQGREKLFF. The CDR3 DNA follows: TGTGCCAGCCAAGGTCTAGGACAGGGAAGAGAAAAACTGTTTTTT.

A few counts support this clone. The V gene is TRBV15, the J gene TRBJ2-7; tentatively, D is TRBD2 (7 bases). Trimming stripped 0 bases from V and 0 bases from J, with 18 bases between. There are 18 residues in the CDR3. Germline loops: CDR1 LNHNV, CDR2 YYDKDF (reference sequence). The CDR3 DNA follows: TGTGCCACCAGCAGAGACCGCCTGGCCGGGGGGCACTCCTACGAGCAGTACTTC. Translation: CATSRDRLAGGHSYEQYF.

The V and J genes are TRBV4-3 and TRBJ2-7, with D possibly being TRBD1 (5 bases). V was pared by 3 bases and J by 1 base, with 13 bases between. This CDR3 has 15 residues. Germline CDR1 and CDR2: LGHNA and YSLEER. CDR3 protein: CASSQGPGKSYEQYF. Written as DNA, the CDR3 is TGCGCCAGCAGCCAGGGGCCGGGCAAGTCCTACGAGCAGTACTTC.

The chain carries TRBV28 and TRBJ2-7, with 10 bases that match TRBD1. J was trimmed by 7 bases and V by 10 bases; bases with no gene match: 16. The CDR3 is 15 amino acids. Germline CDR1 and CDR2: MDHEN and SYDVKM. Written as DNA, the CDR3 is TGTGCCACCACTGGCGGGGGACAGGGGTTACAGGAGCAGTACTTC. Protein product: CATTGGGQGLQEQYF.

The CDR3 loop is CASSLSVRGRSGANVLTF. In nucleotides, the CDR3 is TGTGCCAGCAGTTTATCGGTCAGGGGGAGGTCTGGGGCCAACGTCCTGACTTTC. This sequence joins TRBV27 and TRBJ2-6; D is perhaps TRBD1 (7 bases). CDR1 is MNHEY and CDR2 is SMNVEV in the germline V gene (reference sequence). The CDR3 runs to 18 residues. Trimming removed 0 bases at V and 1 base at J, with 13 bases between. Combining the CDR3 with reference TRBV27 and TRBJ2-6 gives the whole variable domain EAQVTQNPRYLITVTGKKLTVTCSQNMNHEYMSWYRQDPGLGLRQIYYSMNVEVTDKGDVPEGYKVSRKEKRNFPLILESPSPNQTSLYFCASSLSVRGRSGANVLTFGAGSRLTVL.

V is TRBV6-5 and J is TRBJ2-7, with TRBD1 identical over 9 bases. V lost 6 bases and J lost 3; bases outside the gene matches: 3. Germline loops: CDR1 MNHEY, CDR2 SVGAGI. The CDR3 runs 13 residues. CDR3 in DNA: TGTGCCAGCAGCCCGACAGGGGGCTACGAGCAGTACTTC. This codes for CASSPTGGYEQYF.

The chain joins TRBV9 to TRBJ1-3, with D perhaps TRBD1 (6 bases). Germline loops: CDR1 SGDLS, CDR2 YYNGEE. Trimming cost V 0 bases and J 0 bases, with 10 bases left between them. The CDR3 is made up of 16 amino acids. In DNA form, the CDR3 reads TGTGCCAGCAGCGTAGTTGGGGGCTTCTCTGGAAACACCATATATTTT. It codes for CASSVVGGFSGNTIYF.

This clone was counted a few times. The CDR3 region has the DNA TGTGCCAGCAGCGCCGGACAGGGGGCATTATACGAGCAGTACTTC. Amino acids: CASSAGQGALYEQYF. This rearrangement joins TRBV5-4 to TRBJ2-7, with 11 bases that match TRBD1. With 4 bases clipped from V and 4 bases from J, the junction kept 7 bases outside the gene matches. The CDR3 extends over 15 amino acids. Germline-derived CDR1 and CDR2 are SGHNT and YYREEE (reference sequence).

This clone was picked up a small number of times. The rearrangement joins TRBV6-1 to TRBJ1-3; 7 bases are shared with TRBD1. This CDR3 spans 14 amino acids. V gave up 6 bases and J gave up 7 bases; unmatched junction bases: 9. Per germline, CDR1 MNHNS and CDR2 SASEGT. CDR3 sequence (DNA): TGTGCCAGCAGAAATGACAGGGCGGACAACACCATATATTTT. Amino acid sequence: CASRNDRADNTIYF.

The rearrangement joins TRBV7-9 to TRBJ2-7; possible D gene TRBD1, 7 bases. There are 13 residues in the CDR3. The V gene's germline CDR1 is SEHNR and CDR2 FQNEAQ (reference sequence). The V gene lost 4 bases and the J gene lost 3 bases, with 10 bases spanning the gap. The CDR3 coding sequence is TGTGCCAGCAGCTCAGGGGGGCTCTACGAGCAGTACTTC. It specifies CASSSGGLYEQYF.

The chain carries TRBV7-2 and TRBJ2-3; a possible D gene is TRBD2 (5 bases). Trimming took off 1 base at V and 1 base at J, with 15 bases between the two ends. Germline V CDR1 and CDR2: SGHTA, FQGNSA. CDR3 length: 17 amino acids. CDR3 sequence reads: CASSLGPRGAGTDTQYF. Written as DNA, the CDR3 is TGTGCCAGCAGCTTAGGGCCCAGAGGAGCGGGCACAGATACGCAGTATTTT.

This clone was seen just once. V is TRBV27 and J is TRBJ1-4; weak D call: TRBD1 (5 bases). V lost 3 bases to trimming and J lost 5 bases, with 13 bases between them. The V gene's germline CDR1 is MNHEY and CDR2 SMNVEV (reference sequence). The CDR3 length is 15 residues. This CDR3 reads CASSLGREGNEKLFF. For the CDR3, the DNA is TGTGCCAGCAGTTTGGGGAGGGAGGGGAATGAAAAACTGTTTTTT. Filled out from reference TRBV27 and TRBJ1-4, the complete variable domain reads EAQVTQNPRYLITVTGKKLTVTCSQNMNHEYMSWYRQDPGLGLRQIYYSMNVEVTDKGDVPEGYKVSRKEKRNFPLILESPSPNQTSLYFCASSLGREGNEKLFFGSGTQLSVL.

CDR3 coding DNA: TGTGCCTGCGGCGGTAGCAATCAGCCCCAGCATTTT. It yields the protein CACGGSNQPQHF. V usage is TRBV30 and J usage is TRBJ1-5, with D unclear. This CDR3 contains 12 residues. Trimming took 6 bases from V and 0 from J, leaving 6 bases between them. Looked up from germline, CDR1 is GTSNPN and CDR2 is SVGIG (reference sequence).

This clone was observed a few times. This chain joins TRBV28 and TRBJ1-2; possibly TRBD1 for D (5 bases). Germline V lookup: CDR1 MDHEN, CDR2 SYDVKM. The germline V and J ends were trimmed by 5 bases and 4 bases, with 11 bases remaining between them. The CDR3 length is 13 residues. The CDR3 nucleotides are TGTGCCAGCAGTCCCCATAGGGGCTATGGCTACACCTTC. Its protein product is CASSPHRGYGYTF.

The chain links TRBV7-2 to TRBJ2-3, with TRBD2 matching over 12 bases. Germline V gene data show CDR1 as SGHTA and CDR2 as FQGNSA. This CDR3 spans 15 amino acids. The V gene end was trimmed by 5 bases and the J gene end by 4 bases; junction bases not matched to a gene: 4. The CDR3 DNA follows: TGTGCCAGCAGCCGTCTAGCGGGAGGGCCAGATACGCAGTATTTT. Translation gives CASSRLAGGPDTQYF.

V gene TRBV5-5 combines with J gene TRBJ2-3; D is possibly TRBD2 (6 bases). Germline V CDR1 and CDR2: SGHKS, YYEKEE (reference sequence). V lost 0 bases, J lost 5 bases, and 13 bases lay in between. The CDR3 is made up of 15 amino acids. CDR3 in amino acids: CASSLGFGGIDTQYF. Written as DNA, the CDR3 is TGTGCCAGCAGCTTGGGTTTTGGAGGGATAGATACGCAGTATTTT.

The genes are TRBV4-3 and TRBJ2-7; no reliable D call. Germline V gene sequence: CDR1 LGHNA, CDR2 YSLEER. CDR3 size: 15 residues. V gave up 1 base and J gave up 2 bases, with 12 bases separating them. The CDR3 region has the DNA TGCGCCAGCAGCCAAGTAGTTTTGGAGACCTACGAGCAGTACTTC. Translated: CASSQVVLETYEQYF.

This clone was detected once. V gene TRBV28 combines with J gene TRBJ2-7, with D tentatively TRBD1 (6 bases). CDR1 MDHEN and CDR2 SYDVKM come from the germline V gene. The CDR3 is made up of 14 amino acids. V was shortened by 7 bases and J by 5 bases, with 18 bases between the two germline ends. The chain's CDR3 is CASIPPGASHEQYF. CDR3 in DNA: TGTGCCAGCATCCCCCCAGGGGCGTCCCACGAGCAGTACTTC.

The J gene is TRBJ1-1, the V gene TRBV14, with D perhaps TRBD1 (6 bases). CDR3 length: 16 residues. Per germline, CDR1 SGHDN and CDR2 FVKESK. V was clipped by 0 bases and J by 5 bases, with 16 bases between them. CDR3 DNA: TGTGCCAGCAGCCAAGATCTTCCAGGGGCAGGAACTGAAGCTTTCTTT. This sequence encodes CASSQDLPGAGTEAFF. Full variable domain (missing parts from reference TRBV14 and TRBJ1-1): EAGVTQFPSHSVIEKGQTVTLRCDPISGHDNLYWYRRVMGKEIKFLLHFVKESKQDESGMPNNRFLAERTGGTYSTLKVQPAELEDSGVYFCASSQDLPGAGTEAFFGQGTRLTVV.

There are a few counts of this clone. This rearrangement joins TRBV5-6 to TRBJ2-1; maybe TRBD2 (5 bases). Germline V gene lookup returns CDR1 SGHDT and CDR2 YYEEEE. This CDR3 has 15 amino acids. V lost 1 base and J lost 6, with 14 bases in between. CDR3 nucleotide sequence: TGTGCCAGCAGCTTGTGGAGGAGCCCCGGCAATGAGCAGTTCTTC. Residues: CASSLWRSPGNEQFF.

The chain combines TRBV7-6 with TRBJ2-7; D remains unclear. Germline-derived CDR1 and CDR2 are SGHVS and FNYEAQ. The CDR3 length is 12 residues. V gave up 2 bases and J gave up 6 bases, with 8 bases separating them. This CDR3 reads CASSLYLSEQYF. CDR3 DNA sequence: TGTGCCAGCAGCTTATACTTGTCCGAGCAGTACTTC.

As regards this clone: One junction end disagrees with the germline gene, perhaps due to a read error. This sequence joins TRBV10-3 and TRBJ2-1; no clear D gene. There are 11 residues in the CDR3. Germline CDR1 reads ENHRY; CDR2 reads SYGVKD. The CDR3 DNA sequence: TGTGCCACCAGTACTAACTATGAGCAGTTCTTC. Protein product: CATSTNYEQFF.

The rearrangement links TRBV5-1 to TRBJ1-6, with D possibly matching TRBD1 (5 bases). Germline CDR1 SGHRS, CDR2 YFSETQ. This CDR3 contains 17 residues. V dropped 4 bases and J dropped 6 bases, with 20 bases sitting between them. Written as DNA, the CDR3 is TGCGCCAGCAGCCCATCCTACGCCGTTAGGGGTAATTCACCCCTCCACTTT. It translates to CASSPSYAVRGNSPLHF.

This chain connects TRBV2 to TRBJ2-1; 13 bases align to TRBD2. After removal of 6 bases from V and 7 bases from J, the junction contained 9 bases not matched to a gene. The CDR3 covers 16 residues. Germline V lookup: CDR1 SNHLY, CDR2 FYNNEI. The CDR3 DNA reads TGTGCCAGCAGGAAGACTAGCGGGGGGCTGCTGAATGAGCAGTTCTTC. Residues: CASRKTSGGLLNEQFF.

This rearrangement joins TRBV4-1 to TRBJ1-5; the match to TRBD1 covers 7 bases. The CDR3 is 16 residues long. The V segment lost 5 bases and the J segment 0 bases; nucleotides outside the gene matches: 7. CDR1 MGHRA and CDR2 YSYEKL come from the germline V gene. In DNA form, the CDR3 reads TGCGCCAGCAGCTTACAGGGGCCTTATAGCAATCAGCCCCAGCATTTT. Its translation is CASSLQGPYSNQPQHF.

The chain joins TRBV7-9 to TRBJ2-5, with 8 bases lining up with TRBD2. The CDR3 contains 14 residues. CDR1 is SEHNR, CDR2 FQNEAQ, per germline (reference sequence). J lost 7 bases, V lost 2 bases, and 6 bases had no gene match. The CDR3 loop reads CASSLTGGEMTQYF. DNA of the CDR3: TGTGCCAGCAGCTTAACCGGGGGGGAGATGACCCAGTACTTC.

The V call is TRBV11-2, the J call TRBJ2-3; D is perhaps TRBD2 (7 bases). Trimming removed 1 base from V and 3 bases from J, with 20 bases in between. This CDR3 is 18 amino acids long. Per germline, CDR1 SGHAT and CDR2 FQNNGV. The CDR3 DNA is TGTGCCAGCAGCTTAGGTCGGGCGGGGGCCTTTGATACAGATACGCAGTATTTT. Its translation: CASSLGRAGAFDTDTQYF.

The chain joins TRBV19 to TRBJ2-7; D perhaps matches TRBD2 (6 bases). The germline CDR1 and CDR2 sequences are LNHDA and SQIVND (reference sequence). Trimming took 4 bases from V and 7 from J, leaving 17 bases between them. CDR3 length: 14 residues. The DNA of the CDR3 is TGTGCCAGTAGTAATGAGGGACCCGGGAGTGAGCAGTACTTC. Its translation is CASSNEGPGSEQYF. Filled out from reference TRBV19 and TRBJ2-7, the complete variable domain reads DGGITQSPKYLFRKEGQNVTLSCEQNLNHDAMYWYRQDPGQGLRLIYYSQIVNDFQKGDIAEGYSVSREKKESFPLTVTSAQKNPTAFYLCASSNEGPGSEQYFGPGTRLTVT.

The rearrangement joins TRBV7-3 to TRBJ2-1, with TRBD2 matching 11 bases. J lost 12 bases, V lost 4 bases, and 11 bases had no gene match. The germline CDR1 and CDR2 sequences are SGHTA and FQGTGA. The CDR3 runs to 15 residues. The CDR3 sequence: CASSSGLAEGVGQFF. In DNA form, the CDR3 reads TGTGCCAGCAGCTCGGGACTAGCGGAGGGGGTGGGGCAGTTCTTC.